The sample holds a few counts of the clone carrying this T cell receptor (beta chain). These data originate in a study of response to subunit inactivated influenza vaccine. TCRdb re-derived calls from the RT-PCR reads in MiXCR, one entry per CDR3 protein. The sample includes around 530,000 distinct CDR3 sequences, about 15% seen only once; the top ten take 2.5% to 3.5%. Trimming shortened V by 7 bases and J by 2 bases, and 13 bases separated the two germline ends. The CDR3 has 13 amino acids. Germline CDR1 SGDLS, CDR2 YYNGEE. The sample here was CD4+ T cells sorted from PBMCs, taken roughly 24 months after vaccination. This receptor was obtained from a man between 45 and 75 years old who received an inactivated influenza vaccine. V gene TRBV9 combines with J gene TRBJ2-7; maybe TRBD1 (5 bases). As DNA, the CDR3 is TGTGCCAGCTCTACAGGTGGTGCCTACGAGCAGTACTTC. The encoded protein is CASSTGGAYEQYF.